This TCR beta chain was recovered during a study of blood T cell repertoires in COVID-19 (TCRdb year 2020). About the full investigation: Samples from collaborators originated in the United States, Italy and Spain and spanned both the acute and convalescent phases of COVID-19. The material from the prospective study consisted of cDNA or gDNA derived from T cells, B-cell-depleted T cells, or PBMCs. Subjects who had been exposed to COVID-19, were actively infected with it, or had recovered from it provided the deeply sampled blood TCRbeta repertoires that made up the dataset. The repertoires were released in a freely available public database meant as a resource for research on the immune response to SARS-CoV-2. Samples came from the ongoing ImmuneRACE study (first 160 participants) plus 1,254 subjects from 6 global collaborators. Sample metadata almost always included a de-identified subject ID, COVID-19 status, age in years and sex. Where HLA class I and class II types were available, the types were taken from metadata supplied by the sample provider, not from assay-based typing. Study-wide conclusions, independent of this receptor: The amount of clinical and demographic metadata varied by source and participant and was provided uncurated.

Comment on this clone: No antigen is known for it. Per-base qualities were not stored, and no clone one base away is much larger.

The immunoSEQ Assay, a bias-controlled multiplex PCR, was used to amplify TCRbeta CDR3 regions from genomic DNA. The paper's processing steps were these. The number of nucleated cells in each sample was estimated by amplification of reference gene primers within the assay. Sequence reads were collapsed and filtered to measure the absolute abundance of every unique TCRbeta CDR3 rearrangement. For each sample, productive Simpson clonality was calculated by taking the square root of Simpson's diversity index across productive rearrangements. TCRdb re-hosts the immuneACCESS table, in-frame sequences only. Its copies lack some clones; in the studies checked, an unresolved V gene accounts for under half of them, and the cause for the rest is not known. The V and J calls and the clone size are those of that table, but D and trimming were determined from the DNA. Across this sample there are a few hundred thousand clones, with 80% to 90% seen only once. The top ten clones comprise 5% to 7.5% of the sample.

Participants in the prospective study were enrolled through a virtual design, were aged 18 to 89 years, and lived in 24 United States geographic areas. Cohort assignment in the prospective study relied on participant-reported clinical history from a screening survey and a study questionnaire. Exposed participants were defined as having been in contact with someone with a PCR-confirmed or clinician-diagnosed COVID-19 case within 2 weeks of study entry. In the prospective study, mobile phlebotomists collected whole blood, serum and a nasopharyngeal or oropharyngeal swab from each participant. Additional blood draws and questionnaires over an approximately 2-month period could optionally be provided by prospective study participants. Prospective study blood samples were shipped either frozen or at room temperature before DNA extraction. Trimming removed 0 bases from V and 4 bases from J, leaving 13 bases between the germline ends. Taken from the germline V gene, the CDR1 and CDR2 loops are SGHRS and YFSETQ. The CDR3 contains 15 residues, cysteine and phenylalanine counted. Of all the DNA, just the CDR3 is kept, 45 bases in frame from base 1.

In this chain, TRBV5-1 is recombined with TRBJ1-1; TRBD1 might be the D gene, on 6 matching bases. Sequencing was done on a sample of PBMCs or T cells enriched from blood (not recorded which). This TCR derives from a woman in her forties or fifties who had been exposed to COVID-19. The CDR3 protein: CASSLVGGLGTEAFF. In nucleotides, the sequence is TGCGCCAGCAGCTTGGTAGGGGGTTTGGGCACTGAAGCTTTCTTT.